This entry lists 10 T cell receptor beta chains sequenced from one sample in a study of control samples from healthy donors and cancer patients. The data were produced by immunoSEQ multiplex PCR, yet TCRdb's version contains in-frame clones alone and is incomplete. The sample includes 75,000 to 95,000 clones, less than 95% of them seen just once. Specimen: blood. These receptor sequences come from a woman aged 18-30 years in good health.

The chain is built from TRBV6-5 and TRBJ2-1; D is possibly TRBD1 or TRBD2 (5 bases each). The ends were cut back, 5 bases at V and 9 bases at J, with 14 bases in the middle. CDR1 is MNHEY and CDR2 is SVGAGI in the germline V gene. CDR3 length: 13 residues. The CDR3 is CASSPLGPSEQFF. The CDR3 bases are TGTGCCAGCAGTCCCTTGGGACCGAGTGAGCAGTTCTTC.

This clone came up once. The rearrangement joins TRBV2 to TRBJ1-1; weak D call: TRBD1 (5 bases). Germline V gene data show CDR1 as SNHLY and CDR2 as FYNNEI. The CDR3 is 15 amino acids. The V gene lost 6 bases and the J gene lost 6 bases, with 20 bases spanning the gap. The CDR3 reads CASRDRRTTGPEAFF. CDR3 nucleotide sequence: TGTGCCAGCAGGGACCGTCGGACTACAGGACCTGAAGCTTTCTTT.

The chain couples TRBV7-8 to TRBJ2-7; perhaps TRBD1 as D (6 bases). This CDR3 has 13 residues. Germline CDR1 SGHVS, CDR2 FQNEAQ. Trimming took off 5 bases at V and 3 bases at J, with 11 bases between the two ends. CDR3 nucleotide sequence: TGTGCCAGCAGCAGGGACAAGTTCTACGAGCAGTACTTC. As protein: CASSRDKFYEQYF.

DNA of the CDR3: TGTGCCACCAGTGACCCGACAGGGGGCGCCGATCAGCCCCAGCATTTT. It specifies CATSDPTGGADQPQHF. V is TRBV24-1 and J is TRBJ1-5; 10 nucleotides line up with TRBD1. Germline trimming cut 4 bases from V and 5 bases from J; bases unmatched to any gene: 7. The CDR3 extends over 16 amino acids. Germline V gene sequence: CDR1 KGHDR, CDR2 SFDVKD.

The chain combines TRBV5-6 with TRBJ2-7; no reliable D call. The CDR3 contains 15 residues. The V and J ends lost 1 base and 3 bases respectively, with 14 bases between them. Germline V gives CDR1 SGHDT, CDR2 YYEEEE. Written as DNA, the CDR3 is TGTGCCAGCAGCTTGCAGCCCGACATCGGCTACGAGCAGTACTTC. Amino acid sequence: CASSLQPDIGYEQYF.

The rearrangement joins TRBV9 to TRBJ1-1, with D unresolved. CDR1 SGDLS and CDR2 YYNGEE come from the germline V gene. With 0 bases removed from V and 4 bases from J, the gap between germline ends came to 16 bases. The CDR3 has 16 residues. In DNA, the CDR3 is TGTGCCAGCAGCGTAGCTAGGGATGCATTATCCACTGAAGCTTTCTTT. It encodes CASSVARDALSTEAFF.

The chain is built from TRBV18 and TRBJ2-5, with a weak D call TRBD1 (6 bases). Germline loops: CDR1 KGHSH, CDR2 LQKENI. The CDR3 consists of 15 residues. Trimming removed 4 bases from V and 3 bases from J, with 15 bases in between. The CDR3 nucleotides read TGTGCCAGCTCACTATACGGGACAATTGAAGAGACCCAGTACTTC. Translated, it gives CASSLYGTIEETQYF.

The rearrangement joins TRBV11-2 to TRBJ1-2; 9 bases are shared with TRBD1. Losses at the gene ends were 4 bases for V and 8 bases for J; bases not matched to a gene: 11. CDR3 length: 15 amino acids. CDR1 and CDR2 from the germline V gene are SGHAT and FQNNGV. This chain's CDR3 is CASSSADRGFRGYTF. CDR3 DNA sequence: TGTGCCAGCAGCTCGGCAGACAGGGGGTTTAGAGGCTACACCTTC.

DNA for the CDR3: TGTGCCAGCAGCCTTCGGGGGGCCGATGGCGAGCAGTACTTC. This codes for CASSLRGADGEQYF. The chain is built from TRBV7-2 and TRBJ2-7, with D maybe TRBD2 (7 bases). The CDR3 contains 14 residues. Trimming removed 5 bases from V and 6 bases from J, with 17 bases in between. Germline V gives CDR1 SGHTA, CDR2 FQGNSA.

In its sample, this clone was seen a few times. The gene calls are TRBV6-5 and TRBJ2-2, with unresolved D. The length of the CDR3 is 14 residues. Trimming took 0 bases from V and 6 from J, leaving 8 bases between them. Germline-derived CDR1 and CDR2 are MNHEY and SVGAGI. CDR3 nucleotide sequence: TGTGCCAGCAGTTACTCGCATGGCTCCGGGGAGCTGTTTTTT. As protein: CASSYSHGSGELFF.